This is a list of T cell receptor beta chains from one sample in a study of blood T cell repertoires in COVID-19. The data were produced by immunoSEQ multiplex PCR, yet TCRdb's version contains in-frame clones alone and is incomplete. The table records 100,000 to 120,000 clones, over 65% of them present only once. The sequenced material came from peripheral blood. The receptors originated from a woman of 80 years or more with acute or convalescent COVID-19. The CDR3 runs from the conserved cysteine through the conserved F or W. A D gene is named only where the DNA matches it firmly. The size field is filled for only some rows; it gives once, few, many or a size class.

.	.	TRBV10-1	TRBJ1-1	CASSESIRAFF	TGCGCCAGCAGTGAGTCGATCCGGGCTTTCTTT
.	.	TRBV3-1/TRBV3-2	TRBJ1-1	CASSPLLRRGTEAFF	TGTGCCAGCAGCCCGCTGTTAAGGCGGGGAACTGAAGCTTTCTTT
.	.	TRBV19	TRBJ2-6	CASNRFGFRDSGANVLTF	TGTGCCAGTAATCGTTTCGGGTTCAGGGACTCTGGGGCCAACGTCCTGACTTTC
TRBD2	.	TRBV7-3	TRBJ2-1	CASSSGTSYGNEQFF	TGTGCCAGCAGCTCCGGGACTAGCTATGGCAATGAGCAGTTCTTC
TRBD2	.	TRBV4-3	TRBJ2-7	CASSQRLAGGYEQYF	TGCGCCAGCAGCCAGAGACTAGCGGGAGGCTACGAGCAGTACTTC
TRBD1	.	TRBV7-2	TRBJ2-2	CASSAGQASQGGLFF	TGTGCCAGCAGCGCGGGACAGGCGTCCCAAGGGGGGCTGTTTTTT
.	.	TRBV7-2	TRBJ2-2	CASSLATGNTGELFF	TGTGCCAGCAGCTTAGCGACGGGGAACACCGGGGAGCTGTTTTTT
TRBD2	.	TRBV4-2	TRBJ2-3	CASSLPTSGTTDTQYF	TGTGCCAGCAGCCTCCCGACTAGCGGGACAACAGATACGCAGTATTTT
TRBD1	.	TRBV11-2	TRBJ2-5	CASSATGDRQETQYF	TGTGCCAGCAGCGCGACAGGGGATCGGCAAGAGACCCAGTACTTC
.	.	TRBV5-1	TRBJ2-1	CASRVDSYNEQFF	TGCGCCAGCAGAGTCGACAGCTACAATGAGCAGTTCTTC
.	.	TRBV2	TRBJ2-7	CAGRQEAYEQYF	TGTGCCGGGCGACAGGAAGCCTACGAGCAGTACTTC
.	.	TRBV4-2	TRBJ1-1	CASSQDLVFEAFF	TGTGCCAGCAGCCAAGATCTCGTATTTGAAGCTTTCTTT
.	once	TRBV15	TRBJ2-5	CATSKSRETQYF	TGTGCCACCAGCAAGAGCCGAGAGACCCAGTACTTC
.	.	TRBV7-2	TRBJ2-3	CASSSQVTGADTQYF	TGTGCCAGCAGCTCTCAGGTAACGGGAGCGGATACGCAGTATTTT
.	once	TRBV30	TRBJ1-1	CAWSSLNTEAFF	TGTGCCTGGAGTAGCCTGAACACTGAAGCTTTCTTT
.	.	TRBV7-8	TRBJ2-5	CASSLAMGTRETQYF	TGTGCCAGCAGCTTAGCAATGGGTACCAGGGAGACCCAGTACTTC
TRBD2	few	TRBV27	TRBJ2-7	CASSPLSGSSYEQYF	TGTGCCAGCAGTCCACTCAGCGGGAGCTCCTACGAGCAGTACTTC
TRBD1	.	TRBV30	TRBJ1-5	CACSGTGGQPQHF	TGTGCCTGTTCCGGGACAGGGGGACAGCCCCAGCATTTT
.	once	TRBV24-1	TRBJ2-1	CATSDFWFGGLYNEQFF	TGTGCCACCAGTGATTTCTGGTTCGGAGGGCTATACAATGAGCAGTTCTTC
TRBD1	.	TRBV6-5	TRBJ1-6	CASGTGGYNSPLHF	TGTGCCAGCGGGACAGGGGGCTATAATTCACCCCTCCACTTT
.	.	TRBV29-1	TRBJ2-3	CSVDSSTDTQYF	TGCAGCGTGGACAGTAGCACAGATACGCAGTATTTT
TRBD1	.	TRBV18	TRBJ2-2	CASSDRTGKNAGELFF	TGTGCCAGCTCTGACCGGACAGGGAAGAATGCCGGGGAGCTGTTTTTT
TRBD2	.	TRBV28	TRBJ2-2	CASSLGGINTGELFF	TGTGCCAGCAGTTTGGGGGGGATCAACACCGGGGAGCTGTTTTTT
.	once	TRBV7-9	TRBJ1-4	CASSLRGNEKLFF	TGTGCCAGCAGCTTGCGGGGTAATGAAAAACTGTTTTTT
.	.	TRBV6-5	TRBJ1-5	CASSYSTPRGNQPQHF	TGTGCCAGCAGTTACTCGACCCCGCGGGGCAATCAGCCCCAGCATTTT
TRBD2	.	TRBV5-4	TRBJ2-3	CASSLGLAGVGTQYF	TGTGCCAGCAGCTTGGGACTAGCGGGGGTGGGTACGCAGTATTTT
.	.	TRBV12-3/TRBV12-4	TRBJ1-1	CASSLGEGVEAFF	TGTGCCAGCAGTTTAGGGGAGGGCGTTGAAGCTTTCTTT
TRBD1	.	TRBV5-1	TRBJ2-7	CASSSKGQGSYEQYF	TGCGCCAGCAGCTCCAAAGGACAGGGGTCCTACGAGCAGTACTTC
.	.	TRBV28	TRBJ1-1	CASSLQGTEAFF	TGTGCCAGCAGTTTACAGGGCACTGAAGCTTTCTTT
.	.	TRBV30	TRBJ2-3	CAWSVLASDTQYF	TGTGCCTGGAGTGTCCTAGCATCAGATACGCAGTATTTT
TRBD2	few	TRBV7-2	TRBJ2-1	CASSPSGGTSFPQFF	TGTGCCAGCAGCCCCTCGGGAGGGACCTCATTTCCGCAGTTCTTC
.	.	TRBV5-6	TRBJ1-2	CASRSGTPFGYAF	TGTGCCAGCAGGTCCGGGACTCCCTTTGGCTACGCCTTC
.	once	TRBV2	TRBJ2-4	CASRGSRWGYRAKNIQYF	TGTGCCAGCAGGGGGAGCCGTTGGGGATATAGAGCCAAAAACATTCAGTACTTC
.	few	TRBV10-2	TRBJ2-5	CASSESRGEETQYF	TGCGCCAGCAGTGAATCCAGGGGGGAAGAGACCCAGTACTTC
TRBD1	few	TRBV18	TRBJ1-5	CASSRERQGLRNQPQHF	TGTGCCAGCTCACGCGAAAGACAGGGGCTGCGCAATCAGCCCCAGCATTTT
.	once	TRBV7-3	TRBJ2-1	CASSLFYRAEQFF	TGTGCCAGCAGCTTATTTTACAGGGCTGAGCAGTTCTTC
.	once	TRBV28	TRBJ2-7	CATYSNSYEQYF	TGTGCCACTTACAGTAATTCCTACGAGCAGTACTTC
TRBD2	.	TRBV30	TRBJ2-2	CAWIRTSGTTGELFF	TGTGCCTGGATTCGGACTAGCGGGACTACCGGGGAGCTGTTTTTT
.	.	TRBV5-4	TRBJ2-3	CASSLGASSTDTQYF	TGTGCCAGCAGCTTGGGGGCGTCTAGCACAGATACGCAGTATTTT
TRBD1	once	TRBV3-1/TRBV3-2	TRBJ2-5	CASSQGGQGLETQYF	TGTGCCAGCAGCCAAGGGGGACAGGGGTTGGAGACCCAGTACTTC
.	.	TRBV3-1/TRBV3-2	TRBJ2-7	CASSQLALAEQYF	TGTGCCAGCAGCCAACTAGCGTTGGCCGAGCAGTACTTC
TRBD1	few	TRBV19	TRBJ2-7	CASSGQGRYEQYF	TGTGCCTCATCGGGACAGGGACGCTACGAGCAGTACTTC
TRBD1	.	TRBV7-4	TRBJ1-2	CASSPRLKGQGTRYGYTF	TGTGCCAGCAGCCCTAGATTGAAGGGACAGGGAACGAGGTATGGCTACACCTTC